This paragraph reports one T cell receptor (beta chain). Its antigen is still unknown. Data came from immunoSEQ multiplex PCR; TCRdb stores just in-frame clones and leaves some out. The table shows 50,000 or so clones, with around nine tenths occurring only once. This sample is part of a study of T cell responses to AZD1222 COVID-19 vaccine. Study-level results: Sampling that yielded the repertoires occurred only after the peak T cell response.

The J segment lost 0 bases and the V segment lost 4 bases, leaving 5 bases of the junction unmatched. The CDR3 is made up of 15 amino acids. Germline loops: CDR1 SQVTM, CDR2 ANQGSEA. This receptor was obtained from an adult who received the AZD1222 COVID-19 vaccine. The sample in question was peripheral blood, obtained 28 days after the second AZD1222 dose. The V call is TRBV29-1, the J call TRBJ1-4, with TRBD1 identical over 7 bases. The CDR3 sequence is CSVGDSSSTNEKLFF. DNA for the CDR3: TGCAGCGTTGGGGACAGTAGTTCAACTAATGAAAAACTGTTTTTT.